Following are 25 T cell receptor beta chains from one sample sequenced in a study of T-cell reconstitution after alpha-beta-depleted transplantation in children. Molecular barcoding with unique molecular identifiers was used for the TCRbeta library. TCRdb reanalysed the PCR reads using MiXCR and keeps one entry per CDR3 protein. The sample carries around 580,000 distinct CDR3 sequences, about a quarter recorded once. The material was PBMCs, obtained before TCRalphabeta/CD19-depleted stem cell transplant. The source of these receptors is a boy less than two years old with Wiskott-Aldrich syndrome, due to receive a stem cell transplant.

The rearrangement joins TRBV5-1 to TRBJ2-7, with TRBD2 matching over 14 bases. J gave up 4 bases and V 4 bases, and 7 bases lay outside the gene matches. The CDR3 sequence is 16 residues long. The germline V gene encodes CDR1 SGHRS and CDR2 YFSETQ. CDR3 in amino acids: CASSTGLAGEIYEQYF. The CDR3 DNA reads as TGCGCCAGCAGCACGGGACTAGCGGGAGAAATTTACGAGCAGTACTTC.

The chain couples TRBV20-1 to TRBJ2-5, with 10 positions matching TRBD2. CDR1 is DFQATT, CDR2 SNEGSKA, per germline (reference sequence). V gave up 1 base and J gave up 5 bases; unmatched junction bases: 7. CDR3 length: 15 residues. The CDR3 DNA is TGCAGTGCTAGAGTTAGCGGGAGGAGTCGGGAGACCCAGTACTTC. Translating it yields CSARVSGRSRETQYF.

This clonotype came up a few times. The chain combines TRBV14 with TRBJ2-7; 7 positions agree with TRBD2. With V trimmed by 3 bases and J by 6 bases, 5 bases remained unmatched. This CDR3 contains 13 residues. Germline V lookup: CDR1 SGHDN, CDR2 FVKESK. The CDR3 coding sequence is TGTGCCAGCAGCCAGGGAGGGAGGCGCGAGCAGTACTTC. Translated, it gives CASSQGGRREQYF. Variable domain in full (rest from reference TRBV14 and TRBJ2-7): EAGVTQFPSHSVIEKGQTVTLRCDPISGHDNLYWYRRVMGKEIKFLLHFVKESKQDESGMPNNRFLAERTGGTYSTLKVQPAELEDSGVYFCASSQGGRREQYFGPGTRLTVT.

There are a few counts of this clonotype. V usage is TRBV5-1 and J usage is TRBJ2-1, with D unclear. V lost 0 bases to trimming and J lost 5 bases, with 9 bases between them. This CDR3 is 14 amino acids long. Germline-derived CDR1 and CDR2 are SGHRS and YFSETQ. The chain's CDR3 is CASSLENNNNEQFF. The CDR3 nucleotides are TGCGCCAGCAGCTTGGAAAATAATAACAATGAGCAGTTCTTC.

The sample holds a few counts of this clonotype. The rearrangement joins TRBV12-3 or TRBV12-4 to TRBJ2-3; 11 positions agree with TRBD2. The V segment lost 4 bases and the J segment 7 bases; nucleotides outside the gene matches: 13. The CDR3 contains 17 residues. The CDR3 DNA follows: TGTGCCAGCAGTTCAAGGGCCCTCGGGACTAGCGGATATACGCAGTATTTT. Translating gives CASSSRALGTSGYTQYF.

This clonotype was seen a handful of times. The chain is built from TRBV9 and TRBJ2-1; 10 nucleotides align to TRBD2. The CDR3 extends over 15 amino acids. The ends lost 0 bases at V and 13 bases at J; junction bases unmatched: 10. From germline, CDR1 is SGDLS and CDR2 YYNGEE. CDR3 nucleotides: TGTGCCAGCAGCGTAGATATAGCGGGAGGACGGGATCAGTTCTTC. This gives the protein CASSVDIAGGRDQFF.

The rearrangement uses TRBV29-1 and TRBJ2-1; 10 nucleotides align to TRBD2. The V gene end was trimmed by 0 bases and the J gene end by 10 bases; junction bases not matched to a gene: 12. Looked up from germline, CDR1 is SQVTM and CDR2 is ANQGSEA. The CDR3 sequence is 16 residues long. CDR3 DNA sequence: TGCAGCGTTGAAGACCTAGCGGGAGTCATCTCTGGGGAGCAGTTCTTC. Residues: CSVEDLAGVISGEQFF.

This clonotype was detected a few times. The J gene is TRBJ2-5, the V gene TRBV5-1; 10 bases map to TRBD2. The CDR3 covers 15 residues. The germline gives CDR1 SGHRS, CDR2 YFSETQ. After removal of 4 bases from V and 3 bases from J, the junction contained 6 bases not matched to a gene. DNA for the CDR3: TGCGCCAGCAGCGCCGCCGGGACTAGCGAAGAGACCCAGTACTTC. Its protein product is CASSAAGTSEETQYF.

This clonotype has just a few counts. The chain has TRBV28 and TRBJ1-1; 7 positions agree with TRBD1. The germline CDR1 and CDR2 sequences are MDHEN and SYDVKM. The V segment lost 6 bases and the J segment 6 bases; nucleotides outside the gene matches: 10. The CDR3 runs 14 residues. The CDR3 loop is CASRTGRTGSEAFF. The CDR3 DNA reads TGTGCCAGCAGGACAGGGCGGACGGGATCTGAAGCTTTCTTT.

This clonotype was detected a few times. V usage is TRBV7-2 and J usage is TRBJ1-2; the D is unclear. The ends were cut back, 5 bases at V and 4 bases at J, with 14 bases in the middle. Germline-derived CDR1 and CDR2 are SGHTA and FQGNSA. The CDR3 is made up of 14 amino acids. CDR3 protein: CASSPTRSIYGYTF. CDR3 DNA: TGTGCCAGCAGCCCCACCCGCTCGATCTATGGCTACACCTTC. Complete variable domain (other parts from reference TRBV7-2 and TRBJ1-2): GAGVSQSPSNKVTEKGKDVELRCDPISGHTALYWYRQSLGQGLEFLIYFQGNSAPDKSGLPSDRFSAERTGGSVSTLTIQRTQQEDSAVYLCASSPTRSIYGYTFGSGTRLTVV.

This chain links TRBV20-1 with TRBJ2-5, with D unclear. CDR1 and CDR2 from the germline V gene are DFQATT and SNEGSKA (reference sequence). The CDR3 totals 14 residues. V dropped 3 bases and J dropped 5 bases, with 16 bases sitting between them. The CDR3 is CSASFRNNGETQYF. The DNA of the CDR3 is TGCAGTGCTAGTTTCCGAAACAATGGGGAGACCCAGTACTTC.

This clonotype has a handful of counts. The chain couples TRBV5-6 to TRBJ2-5; D is uncertain. The V gene's germline CDR1 is SGHDT and CDR2 YYEEEE. CDR3 length: 13 amino acids. Between the trimmed V and J ends, which lost 2 bases and 5 bases, there was a span of 10 bases. DNA for the CDR3: TGTGCCAGCAGCTTCGTGGTCGACGAGACCCAGTACTTC. Protein product: CASSFVVDETQYF.

This clonotype was found a few times. This chain connects TRBV7-9 to TRBJ2-1; 8 positions agree with TRBD1. The germline V gene has CDR1 SEHNR and CDR2 FQNEAQ (reference sequence). The CDR3 consists of 16 residues. Germline trimming cut 3 bases from V and 5 bases from J; bases unmatched to any gene: 9. As DNA, the CDR3 is TGTGCCAGCAGCTTGCCAGGGGGCTCTATACACAATGAGCAGTTCTTC. Amino acids: CASSLPGGSIHNEQFF.

This clonotype came up a few times. The chain joins TRBV5-1 to TRBJ1-4, with a possible D match to TRBD1 (5 bases). This CDR3 has 15 residues. The germline V gene encodes CDR1 SGHRS and CDR2 YFSETQ. V was trimmed by 4 bases and J by 5 bases, leaving 15 bases between them. The CDR3 DNA reads TGCGCCAGCAGCCTACAGGCACCGCCAAATGAAAAACTGTTTTTT. Amino acids: CASSLQAPPNEKLFF.

V and J are TRBV6-5 and TRBJ2-3; D is possibly TRBD2 (6 bases). V was pared by 2 bases and J by 1 base, with 10 bases between. The CDR3 runs 15 residues. The germline CDR1 and CDR2 sequences are MNHEY and SVGAGI. CDR3 amino acids: CASSYRASGTDTQYF. CDR3 sequence (DNA): TGTGCCAGCAGTTACAGGGCTAGCGGCACAGATACGCAGTATTTT.

In this sample, this clonotype turned up a few times. The chain carries TRBV5-1 and TRBJ2-3; the match to TRBD2 covers 8 bases. Germline trimming cut 5 bases from V and 1 base from J; bases unmatched to any gene: 12. Germline V gives CDR1 SGHRS, CDR2 YFSETQ. The CDR3 covers 17 residues. The DNA of the CDR3 is TGCGCCAGCAGTTTCGAGGTCCTAGCGGGCCGCACAGATACGCAGTATTTT. Amino acids: CASSFEVLAGRTDTQYF.

This clonotype was recorded a few times. V usage is TRBV12-3 or TRBV12-4 and J usage is TRBJ2-4; a weak D match, TRBD2 (5 bases). Trimming pared 3 bases from V and 6 bases from J, leaving 9 bases between. This CDR3 comprises 13 residues. CDR3 amino acids: CASSFRGGNIQYF. Here the CDR3 DNA reads TGTGCCAGCAGTTTCCGGGGTGGAAACATTCAGTACTTC.

This clonotype was seen a handful of times. The chain recombines TRBV4-2 with TRBJ2-1; 16 nucleotides match TRBD2. With V trimmed by 1 base and J by 6 bases, 6 bases remained unmatched. Germline CDR1 reads LGHNA; CDR2 reads YNFKEQ. The CDR3 has 18 residues. The CDR3 nucleotides read TGTGCCAGCAGCCAAGGACCCGGGACTAGCGGGAGGGGCAATGAGCAGTTCTTC. It specifies CASSQGPGTSGRGNEQFF.

J is TRBJ1-4 and V is TRBV12-3 or TRBV12-4, with 10 nucleotides matching TRBD1. The CDR3 is made up of 16 amino acids. Trimming removed 5 bases from V and 5 bases from J; junction bases left unmatched: 8. Written as DNA, the CDR3 is TGTGCCAGCAGTCCTTCACCGGGACAGGGGAATGAAAAACTGTTTTTT. It is translated as CASSPSPGQGNEKLFF.

V is TRBV11-3 and J is TRBJ2-2; D remains ambiguous. Looked up from germline, CDR1 is SGHNT and CDR2 is YENEEA. V was trimmed by 5 bases and J by 7 bases, leaving 11 bases between them. The CDR3 runs 13 residues. CDR3 loop: CASSRARDGELFF. CDR3 DNA sequence: TGTGCCAGCAGCCGAGCTAGGGACGGGGAGCTGTTTTTT.

DNA of the CDR3: TGTGCCAGCAGCCTCGGGACGACTACAAGAGAGCAGTACTTC. Its translation: CASSLGTTTREQYF. The rearrangement joins TRBV12-3 or TRBV12-4 to TRBJ2-7; D is tentatively TRBD1 or TRBD2 (5 bases each). The CDR3 loop spans 14 amino acids. V dropped 6 bases and J dropped 7 bases, with 19 bases sitting between them.

This rearrangement joins TRBV15 to TRBJ2-3, with 13 bases that match TRBD2. The CDR3 is 19 amino acids. In germline, CDR1 is LNHNV, CDR2 YYDKDF (reference sequence). V lost 0 bases to trimming and J lost 4 bases; unmatched junction nucleotides: 10. The CDR3 spells CATSRDRAVGTSGADTQYF. CDR3 coding DNA: TGTGCCACCAGCAGAGATCGGGCTGTAGGGACTAGCGGGGCAGATACGCAGTATTTT.

This chain joins TRBV11-2 and TRBJ2-5, with D uncertain. Germline-derived CDR1 and CDR2 are SGHAT and FQNNGV. The CDR3 runs 15 residues. The V end lost 3 bases, the J end lost 5 bases, and 16 bases lay between the germline ends. CDR3 nucleotide sequence: TGTGCCAGCAGCTTGAGACTGTGCGTGTGGGAGACCCAGTACTTC. Translation gives CASSLRLCVWETQYF.

This chain links TRBV5-5 with TRBJ2-1, with 13 bases matching TRBD2. Germline values: CDR1 SGHKS, CDR2 YYEKEE (reference sequence). The CDR3 consists of 16 residues. Germline trimming cut 1 base from V and 7 bases from J; bases unmatched to any gene: 5. This CDR3 reads CASSLTGTSGTNEQFF. DNA for the CDR3: TGTGCCAGCAGCTTGACCGGGACTAGCGGGACTAATGAGCAGTTCTTC.

The rearrangement links TRBV12-3 or TRBV12-4 to TRBJ1-2, with D perhaps TRBD1 (6 bases). The CDR3 contains 14 residues. Deletions cut 3 bases from V and 8 bases from J, with 16 bases between. As DNA, the CDR3 is TGTGCCAGCAGTTTCCTTTACAGGGCCGAGGGCTACACCTTC. Translated, it gives CASSFLYRAEGYTF.